The sequence of this TCR beta chain was determined in a study of blood T cell repertoires in COVID-19. In the study overall: Samples representing acute and convalescent COVID-19 were sourced from the United States, Italy and Spain.

Generated by immunoSEQ multiplex PCR, the TCRdb table keeps only in-frame clones and is missing some. The data contain 350,000 or so clones, 80% to 90% of them singletons. The TCR was taken from a man aged 30-40 years with active or convalescent COVID-19. Sequenced input: peripheral blood.

CDR3 amino acids: CASSLGQGAVEQFF. In DNA form, the CDR3 reads TGTGCCAGCAGCTTGGGACAGGGGGCGGTCGAGCAGTTCTTC. The chain joins TRBV5-5 to TRBJ2-1; 10 nucleotides agree with TRBD1. This CDR3 has 14 amino acids. V lost 0 bases, J lost 10 bases, and 4 bases stayed unmatched. Germline assignment: CDR1 SGHKS and CDR2 YYEKEE (reference sequence).